This TCR beta chain was captured in a study of response to subunit inactivated influenza vaccine. Findings of the study overall: Authors suggested that a seasonal influenza vaccination recruits few new T cells each time.

This clonotype has ten or more counts. Its specificity is not known. V shed 0 bases and J shed 3 bases, with 0 bases lying between them. The CDR3 covers 13 residues. TCRdb fed the RT-PCR reads into MiXCR, producing one record per CDR3 protein. The data hold more than 700,000 distinct CDR3 sequences, with 20% to 25% observed a single time. The sequence derives from a man aged 50 to 60 who received an inactivated influenza vaccine. V is TRBV12-3 or TRBV12-4 and J is TRBJ2-6; D ambiguous. The material was PBMCs from blood, obtained 4 to 6 days after vaccination. DNA for the CDR3: TGTGCCAGCAGTTTAGCTGGGGCCAACGTCCTGACTTTC. It codes for CASSLAGANVLTF.